A selection of T cell receptor beta chains follows, all from one sample in a study of blood T cell repertoires in COVID-19. Only in-frame clones appear in the TCRdb table, and some are missing; sequencing was by immunoSEQ multiplex PCR. This sample yields just over 350,000 clones, of which over 75% are seen a single time; 2.5% to 3% belongs to the top ten. The specimen was PBMCs or T cells enriched from blood (not recorded which). The receptors derive from a woman aged 30 to 39 who had recovered from COVID-19. Each CDR3 is given with its conserved first and last residue. The D gene is left open where the match is weak. Rows give clone size only sometimes, using once, few, many, or a class for an expanded clone.

.	.	TRBV7-9	TRBJ1-4	TGTGCCAGCAGCTTAGTAGCGGTCGGTGAAAAACTGTTTTTT	CASSLVAVGEKLFF
TRBD1	few	TRBV19	TRBJ1-2	TGTGCCAGTAGTCACTCCTCTAACAGGGGGCGTAGAGGCTACACCTTC	CASSHSSNRGRRGYTF
.	.	TRBV6-6	TRBJ2-7	TGTGCCAGCAGGGCGACCGGGTCCTTGGCCTACGAGCAGTACTTC	CASRATGSLAYEQYF
.	.	TRBV27	TRBJ1-2	TGTGCCAGCAGTTCTAGGGGCGGCTATGGCTACACCTTC	CASSSRGGYGYTF
TRBD1	.	TRBV2	TRBJ1-2	TGTGCCAGCAGTGAATCGGCAGGGGGCGGTGGCTACACCTTC	CASSESAGGGGYTF
.	.	TRBV29-1	TRBJ1-2	TGCAGCGTTGAAGATCTCCCAGGGAAACTTGGGGGCTACACCTTC	CSVEDLPGKLGGYTF
.	.	TRBV7-9	TRBJ1-2	TGTGCCAGCAGCCCGGACACTTACTATGGCTACACCTTC	CASSPDTYYGYTF
TRBD2	.	TRBV3-1/TRBV3-2	TRBJ2-7	TGTGCCAGCAGCCCATTTCTCGCAGGGACTAGCGGCACCTACGAGCAGTACTTC	CASSPFLAGTSGTYEQYF
.	.	TRBV2	TRBJ1-2	TGTGCCAGCCGGGTGGAGATCTATGGCTACACCTTC	CASRVEIYGYTF
.	once	TRBV5-8	TRBJ2-7	TGTGCCAGCAGCTTGTCAGGGGACGAGCAGTACTTC	CASSLSGDEQYF
TRBD1	.	TRBV12-3/TRBV12-4	TRBJ1-1	TGTGCCAGCAGCATGACAGGGACCACTGAAGCTTTCTTT	CASSMTGTTEAFF
TRBD2	.	TRBV29-1	TRBJ2-1	TGCAGCGGGAGACTAGCGAGCTACAATGAGCAGTTCTTC	CSGRLASYNEQFF
.	.	TRBV5-1	TRBJ1-3	TGCGCCAGCAGCTTGGACAGATATGGAAACACCATATATTTT	CASSLDRYGNTIYF
.	once	TRBV4-1	TRBJ2-5	TGCGCCAGCAGTCTAGGTGCCGGACACGGCCAGTACTTC	CASSLGAGHGQYF
.	few	TRBV18	TRBJ1-5	TGTGCCAGCTCACCAAGCGATTTCAATCAGCCCCAGCATTTT	CASSPSDFNQPQHF
TRBD1	.	TRBV3-1/TRBV3-2	TRBJ1-3	TGTGCCAGCAGCCCCACCGGGACAGTCTCTGGAAACACCATATATTTT	CASSPTGTVSGNTIYF
.	.	TRBV5-5	TRBJ2-7	TGTGCCAGCAGCTTGATTCCAGGAACCTACGAGCAGTACTTC	CASSLIPGTYEQYF
.	.	TRBV19	TRBJ2-7	TGTGCCAGTAGTCCCTCCGGGGGATTCTACGAGCAGTACTTC	CASSPSGGFYEQYF
.	.	TRBV27	TRBJ1-2	TGTGCCAGCAGTTTATCGTCGCAGATCTATGGCTACACCTTC	CASSLSSQIYGYTF
TRBD2	.	TRBV13	TRBJ2-1	TGTGCCAGCAGCTTAGCCCCGCTGACTAGCGGGAGTGAAAATGAGCAGTTCTTC	CASSLAPLTSGSENEQFF
TRBD2	once	TRBV7-8	TRBJ2-1	TGTGCCAGCAGCAAACGATCTGGACTAGCGGCCTACAATGAGCAGTTCTTC	CASSKRSGLAAYNEQFF
.	few	TRBV27	TRBJ2-1	TGTGCCAGCAGTTTATGGACCCTCAGGGATAACAACAATGAGCAGTTCTTC	CASSLWTLRDNNNEQFF
TRBD1	.	TRBV9	TRBJ1-2	TGTGCCAGCAGCGTAGGGGACAGGGGGCGACTGGGTGGCTACACCTTC	CASSVGDRGRLGGYTF
.	.	TRBV10-3	TRBJ1-4	TGTGCCATCAGTGAGACCCGGGAAAAACTGTTTTTT	CAISETREKLFF
TRBD1	once	TRBV27	TRBJ1-1	TGTGCCAGCAGTTTATCGCGGACAGGGAAGAACACTGAAGCTTTCTTT	CASSLSRTGKNTEAFF
TRBD2	.	TRBV7-9	TRBJ2-1	TGTGCCAGCAGCCGATGGACTAGCGGGAGTTACAATGAGCAGTTCTTC	CASSRWTSGSYNEQFF
.	once	TRBV6-5	TRBJ2-3	TGTGCCAGCAGTTACTCGGGCCGGATAACAGATACGCAGTATTTT	CASSYSGRITDTQYF
.	.	TRBV2	TRBJ1-1	TGTGCCAGCAGGGGGGGGCAGGACAACACTGAAGCTTTCTTT	CASRGGQDNTEAFF
.	.	TRBV18	TRBJ2-1	TGTGCCAGCTCACCACCGACAGACAATGAGCAGTTCTTC	CASSPPTDNEQFF
.	.	TRBV9	TRBJ2-7	TGTGCCAGCAGCGTAGCTATTTCAGCGGCGGACGAGCAGTACTTC	CASSVAISAADEQYF
TRBD1	.	TRBV4-1	TRBJ1-5	TGCGCCAGCAGCCACCAGGGGGCTAGCAATCAGCCCCAGCATTTT	CASSHQGASNQPQHF
.	.	TRBV5-6	TRBJ2-2	TGTGCCAGCAGCGTTGACAGGTTGAACACCGGGGAGCTGTTTTTT	CASSVDRLNTGELFF
TRBD1	.	TRBV5-1	TRBJ1-1	TGCGCCAGCAGCTTGGGCCCAGGGGGCGATGCAACTGAAGCTTTCTTT	CASSLGPGGDATEAFF
.	.	TRBV5-1	TRBJ2-3	TGCGCCAGCAGCTTCTCGGGGGGCACAGATACGCAGTATTTT	CASSFSGGTDTQYF
TRBD1	.	TRBV19	TRBJ2-7	TGTGCCAGTAGTGATCCGGGACAGGGGGCGGACGAGCAGTACTTC	CASSDPGQGADEQYF
.	once	TRBV9	TRBJ2-2	TGTGCCAGCAGCGTGGCTAGTGACTATGACGGGGAGCTGTTTTTT	CASSVASDYDGELFF
TRBD1	.	TRBV7-8	TRBJ2-2	TGTGCCAGCTCACAGGGGGACGGCACCGGGGAGCTGTTTTTT	CASSQGDGTGELFF
.	.	TRBV18	TRBJ1-3	TGTGCCAGCTCACCCCAGGGCCCTGGCTCTGGAAACACCATATATTTT	CASSPQGPGSGNTIYF
.	.	TRBV14	TRBJ2-6	TGTGCCAGCAGCCTCCAAGGGGTCTCTGGGGCCAACGTCCTGACTTTC	CASSLQGVSGANVLTF
.	.	TRBV5-4	TRBJ1-1	TGTGCCAGCAGCTTTTTGCAGGGTGTGAACACTGAAGCTTTCTTT	CASSFLQGVNTEAFF
.	.	TRBV5-1	TRBJ1-2	TGCGCCAGCAGCTTGGGTGGTGGGGCTCGTGGCTACACCTTC	CASSLGGGARGYTF
TRBD2	.	TRBV6-6	TRBJ2-3	TGTGCCAGCAGTCTGACTAGCGGGGGGCTCGGGGCAGATACGCAGTATTTT	CASSLTSGGLGADTQYF
.	.	TRBV28	TRBJ1-2	TGTGCCAGCAGAAAGACAGCCCGGCGGGGCTACACCTTC	CASRKTARRGYTF
TRBD2	.	TRBV2	TRBJ2-5	TGTGCCAGCAGTGAAGTACTAGCGGGAGGGACCCAGTACTTC	CASSEVLAGGTQYF
.	few	TRBV27	TRBJ2-1	TGTGCCAGCAGTTTACGCGGGGACCCCTACAATGAGCAGTTCTTC	CASSLRGDPYNEQFF
.	.	TRBV3-1/TRBV3-2	TRBJ1-2	TGTGCCAGCAGCCAAGATTCCGCTAACTATGGCTACACCTTC	CASSQDSANYGYTF
TRBD1	.	TRBV5-3	TRBJ1-5	TGTGCCAGAAGCCCGTGTCGACAGGGGGCATTGCAGCCCCAGCATTTT	CARSPCRQGALQPQHF
.	.	TRBV10-3	TRBJ1-1	TGTGCCATCAGTGAAGAACCAGAAGAAGCTTTCTTT	CAISEEPEEAFF
TRBD1	.	TRBV5-1	TRBJ1-2	TGCGCCAGCAGCCTACGACAGGGGACGTATGGCTACACCTTC	CASSLRQGTYGYTF
TRBD1	.	TRBV18	TRBJ2-7	TGTGCCAGCTCAGACAGGGCAACATACGAGCAGTACTTC	CASSDRATYEQYF
.	.	TRBV11-3	TRBJ2-2	TGTGCCAGCAGCTTCACGAACACCGGGGAGCTGTTTTTT	CASSFTNTGELFF
.	.	TRBV3-1/TRBV3-2	TRBJ1-5	TGTGCCAGCAGCCCCAGGGGTTCCGGGCAGCCCCAGCATTTT	CASSPRGSGQPQHF
.	few	TRBV6-5	TRBJ1-3	TGTGCCAGCAGTTACTCTCTTTCGAGTGTAAACACCATATATTTT	CASSYSLSSVNTIYF
.	.	TRBV11-2	TRBJ2-7	TGTGCCAGCAGCTTCCCGCAGGTGAGATACGAGCAGTACTTC	CASSFPQVRYEQYF